This T cell receptor beta chain was documented in a study of CD4 T cells in relation to SARS-CoV-2 and coronaviruses. The CDR3 runs 17 residues. From germline, CDR1 is SGHRS and CDR2 YFSETQ. Unmatched junction bases numbered 13, after V lost 7 bases and J lost 0 bases. For this clone: Its antigen is not known.

Using immunoSEQ multiplex PCR, the repertoire was profiled, and TCRdb retains in-frame clones only, with some absent. The data show fewer than 35,000 clones, with about four fifths seen just once and around 3.3% held by the top ten. The V gene is TRBV5-1, the J gene TRBJ2-1; 7 nucleotides agree with TRBD2. The receptor comes from an adult with COVID-19. Sequencing was carried out using memory CD4+ T cells from PBMCs, cultured in vitro. CDR3 protein: CASQLGSGRSSYNEQFF. The DNA for the CDR3 is TGCGCCAGCCAATTGGGATCCGGGAGGAGCTCCTACAATGAGCAGTTCTTC.